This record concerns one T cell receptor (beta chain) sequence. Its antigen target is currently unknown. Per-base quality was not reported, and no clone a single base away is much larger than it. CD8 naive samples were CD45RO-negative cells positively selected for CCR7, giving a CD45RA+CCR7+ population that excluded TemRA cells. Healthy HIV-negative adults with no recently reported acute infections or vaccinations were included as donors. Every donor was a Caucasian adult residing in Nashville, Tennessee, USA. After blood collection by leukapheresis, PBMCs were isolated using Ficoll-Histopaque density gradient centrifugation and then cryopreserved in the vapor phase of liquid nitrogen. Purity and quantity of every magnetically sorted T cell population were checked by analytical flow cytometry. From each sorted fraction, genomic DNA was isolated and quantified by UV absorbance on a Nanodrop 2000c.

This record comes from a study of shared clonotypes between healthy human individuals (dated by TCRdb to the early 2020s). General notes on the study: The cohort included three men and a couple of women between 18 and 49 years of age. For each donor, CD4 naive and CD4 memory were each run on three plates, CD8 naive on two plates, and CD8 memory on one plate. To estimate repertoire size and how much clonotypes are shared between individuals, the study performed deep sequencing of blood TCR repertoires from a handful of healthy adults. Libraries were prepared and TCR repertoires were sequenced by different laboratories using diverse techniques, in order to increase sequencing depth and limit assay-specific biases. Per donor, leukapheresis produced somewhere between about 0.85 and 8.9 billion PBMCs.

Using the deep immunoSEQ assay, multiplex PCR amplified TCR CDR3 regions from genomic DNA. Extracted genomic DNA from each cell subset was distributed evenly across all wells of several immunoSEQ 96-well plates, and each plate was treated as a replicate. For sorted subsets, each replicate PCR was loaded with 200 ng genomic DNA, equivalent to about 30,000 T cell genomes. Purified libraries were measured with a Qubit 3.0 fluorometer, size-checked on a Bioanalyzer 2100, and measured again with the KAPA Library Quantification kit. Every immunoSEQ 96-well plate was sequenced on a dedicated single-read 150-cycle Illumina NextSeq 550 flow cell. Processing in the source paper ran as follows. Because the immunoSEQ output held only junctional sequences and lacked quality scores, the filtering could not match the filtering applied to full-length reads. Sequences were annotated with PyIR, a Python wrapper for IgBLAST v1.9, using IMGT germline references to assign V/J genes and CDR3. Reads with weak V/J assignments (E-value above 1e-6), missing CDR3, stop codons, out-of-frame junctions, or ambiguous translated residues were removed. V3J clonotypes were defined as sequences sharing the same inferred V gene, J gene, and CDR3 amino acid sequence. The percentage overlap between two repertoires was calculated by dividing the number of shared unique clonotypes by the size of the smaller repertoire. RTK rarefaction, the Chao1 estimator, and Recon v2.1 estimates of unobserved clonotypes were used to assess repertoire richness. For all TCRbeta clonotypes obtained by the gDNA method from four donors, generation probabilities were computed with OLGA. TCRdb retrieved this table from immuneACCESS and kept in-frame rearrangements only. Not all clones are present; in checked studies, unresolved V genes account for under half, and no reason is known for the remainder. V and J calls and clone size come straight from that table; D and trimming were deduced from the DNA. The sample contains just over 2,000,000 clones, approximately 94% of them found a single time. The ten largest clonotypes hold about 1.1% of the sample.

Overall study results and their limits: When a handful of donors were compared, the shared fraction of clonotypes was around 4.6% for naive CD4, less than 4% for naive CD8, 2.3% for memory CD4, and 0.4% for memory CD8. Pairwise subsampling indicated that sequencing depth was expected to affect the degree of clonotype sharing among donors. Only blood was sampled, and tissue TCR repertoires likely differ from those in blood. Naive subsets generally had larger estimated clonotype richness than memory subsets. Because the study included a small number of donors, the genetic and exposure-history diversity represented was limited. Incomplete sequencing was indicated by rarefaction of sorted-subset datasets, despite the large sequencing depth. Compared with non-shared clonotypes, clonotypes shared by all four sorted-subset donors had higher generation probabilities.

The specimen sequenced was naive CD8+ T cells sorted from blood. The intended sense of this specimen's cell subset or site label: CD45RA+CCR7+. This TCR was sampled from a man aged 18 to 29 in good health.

The nucleotide sequence is given as TGTGCCAGCAGCCCGTCGGGGGCTCCTAACACCGGGGAGCTGTTTTTT. This is translated as CASSPSGAPNTGELFF. The chain joins TRBV9 to TRBJ2-2; the D gene assignment is perhaps TRBD1 or TRBD2, with each matching 6 bases. Between the V and J ends, shortened by 4 bases and 2 bases respectively, the junction contains 15 bases. As encoded in the germline V gene, CDR1 is SGDLS while CDR2 is YYNGEE. The CDR3, cysteine through phenylalanine, is 16 amino acids long. Only the CDR3 part of the read is kept: 48 bases, read in frame from the first base.